The 11 T cell receptor beta chains presented below share a single source sample, sequenced in a study of human T cells and chemical hapten exposure. Time point reported: patch test 3, about 24 weeks after DPC sensitization. As for treatment: therapeutic diphenylcyclopropenone sensitization with weekly scalp DPC. TCRdb passed the RACE reads through MiXCR, listing each CDR3 protein once. This sample has some 84,000 distinct CDR3 sequences, with less than 14% found just once. Sequenced here: whole blood, sampled in connection with sensitization to the hapten diphenylcyclopropenone (DPC). The source is a woman in her 50s with alopecia areata. Some clones in this sample may be carry-over from other donors' samples.

This rearrangement joins TRBV29-1 to TRBJ2-5, with D perhaps assigned TRBD1 or TRBD2 (5 bases each). In germline, CDR1 is SQVTM, CDR2 ANQGSEA. The V end was cut by 0 bases, the J end by 5 bases, with 13 bases between. This CDR3 contains 14 residues. CDR3 bases: TGCAGCGTTGAAGATGCCCCCGGGGCGGAGACCCAGTACTTC. Amino acids: CSVEDAPGAETQYF.

The CDR3 DNA reads TGTGCCAGCAGCTTTCCACAGGGGGCGCAAAACAATGAGCAGTTCTTC. Amino acid sequence: CASSFPQGAQNNEQFF. The genes are TRBV7-9 and TRBJ2-1; 9 nucleotides agree with TRBD1. The germline CDR1 and CDR2 sequences are SEHNR and FQNEAQ (reference sequence). After removal of 3 bases from V and 5 bases from J, the junction contained 8 bases not matched to a gene. The CDR3 runs to 16 residues.

This clonotype was detected ten times or more. In DNA, the CDR3 is TGCGCCAGCAGGGGCCAGGTTGCCTACGAGCAGTACTTC. Translation: CASRGQVAYEQYF. This rearrangement joins TRBV5-1 to TRBJ2-7; the D is unclear. V was clipped by 5 bases and J by 2 bases, with 11 bases between them. The CDR3 has 13 amino acids. Germline V lookup: CDR1 SGHRS, CDR2 YFSETQ.

This clonotype showed up many times. This chain uses TRBV16 with TRBJ2-7; 7 positions agree with TRBD2. The CDR3 covers 15 residues. V trimming: 4 bases; J trimming: 5 bases; junction bases outside the gene matches: 11. CDR1 and CDR2 (germline): KGHSY, FQNENV. The CDR3 here is CASSRQGGSIDEQYF. The CDR3 nucleotides read TGTGCCAGCAGCCGCCAGGGCGGGAGTATCGACGAGCAGTACTTC.

This clonotype has ten or more counts. The CDR3: CASSLVGNEQFF. The CDR3 DNA follows: TGTGCCAGCAGCTTAGTGGGGAATGAGCAGTTCTTC. The chain uses TRBV11-3 and TRBJ2-1; D unresolved. Germline assignment: CDR1 SGHNT and CDR2 YENEEA. With 1 base removed from V and 7 bases from J, the gap between germline ends came to 5 bases. This CDR3 is 12 amino acids long.

This clonotype came up many times. This chain joins TRBV27 and TRBJ2-4; 9 nucleotides match TRBD1. With 6 bases clipped from V and 0 bases from J, the junction kept 3 bases outside the gene matches. The CDR3 covers 15 residues. Germline CDR1 reads MNHEY; CDR2 reads SMNVEV (reference sequence). DNA of the CDR3: TGTGCCAGCAGGGGACAGGGACTAGCCAAAAACATTCAGTACTTC. This gives the protein CASRGQGLAKNIQYF.

This clonotype was picked up a small number of times. V and J are TRBV6-2 or TRBV6-3 and TRBJ2-3; D may be TRBD2 (5 bases). Germline V gene data show CDR1 as MNHEY and CDR2 as SVGEGT. V lost 5 bases and J 2 bases, leaving 11 bases between the germline ends. This CDR3 is 14 amino acids long. The chain's CDR3 is CASSPRTFTDTQYF. CDR3 coding DNA: TGTGCCAGCAGTCCTCGGACTTTCACAGATACGCAGTATTTT.

This clonotype occurred many times. This chain links TRBV12-3 or TRBV12-4 with TRBJ1-1; 8 bases are a match to TRBD1. The V gene end was trimmed by 5 bases and the J gene end by 1 base; junction bases not matched to a gene: 3. The CDR3 consists of 14 residues. The CDR3 spells CASSRTGRNTEAFF. DNA of the CDR3: TGTGCCAGCAGTCGGACAGGGAGGAACACTGAAGCTTTCTTT.

The gene calls are TRBV7-2 and TRBJ1-5, with TRBD1 matching 10 bases. CDR3 length: 15 amino acids. Germline CDR1 SGHTA, CDR2 FQGNSA. Trimming took 6 bases from V and 3 from J; bases not matched to a gene: 5. This CDR3 is CASRGGTGVNQPQHF. The CDR3 DNA sequence: TGTGCCAGCAGGGGAGGGACAGGGGTCAATCAGCCCCAGCATTTT.

There are a few counts of this clonotype. A much larger clone differs from this one at a single base, so this may be a read error. The J gene is TRBJ1-5, the V gene TRBV6-1; 7 bases agree with TRBD1. Trimming took 4 bases from V and 3 from J; bases not matched to a gene: 12. This CDR3 region has 17 residues. CDR1 MNHNS and CDR2 SASEGT come from the germline V gene. The DNA for the CDR3 is TGTGCCAGCAGTGGGGCTCAGACAGGGCGGTTCAATCAGCCCCAGCATTTT. Translated: CASSGAQTGRFNQPQHF.

This clonotype was counted only a few times. This rearrangement joins TRBV11-3 to TRBJ2-1, with unresolved D. The germline V and J ends were trimmed by 3 bases and 4 bases, with 10 bases remaining between them. Germline V gene data show CDR1 as SGHNT and CDR2 as YENEEA. The CDR3 totals 14 residues. CDR3 bases: TGTGCCAGCAGCTTTTCCTGGACGTACAATGAGCAGTTCTTC. This encodes CASSFSWTYNEQFF.